This entry describes one T cell receptor beta chain. Its target is unknown. The data are from a study of T cells in localized non-small cell lung cancer. Study-wide points: Tumor trailed uninvolved adjacent lung in T cell clonality, which peaked there.

The method was immunoSEQ multiplex PCR; TCRdb's version includes in-frame clones alone and lacks a portion of them. Of some 78,000 clones listed, roughly four fifths were seen once; the top ten hold approximately 2.8%. This specimen consisted of peripheral blood, obtained before any cancer treatment. The sequence came from a man between 35 and 75 years old with stage I lung adenocarcinoma.

In DNA, the CDR3 is TGTGCCTGGAGTGTACGATGGCGAGCTAGATCCGAGCAGTACTTC. Its translation: CAWSVRWRARSEQYF. The V gene is TRBV30, the J gene TRBJ2-7, with D uncertain. This CDR3 spans 15 amino acids. The ends were cut back, 0 bases at V and 6 bases at J, with 18 bases in the middle. Per the germline V gene, CDR1 is GTSNPN and CDR2 is SVGIG (reference sequence).